This T cell receptor beta chain was obtained from a study of OX40 agonist ivuxolimab in advanced cancers. As for the study in general: Patients got intravenous ivuxolimab at 0.01 to 10 mg/kg every 2 weeks. Enrolled patients in dose escalation had cancers that were hepatocellular carcinoma, melanoma, renal cell or head and neck cancer.

V shed 3 bases and J shed 8 bases, with 10 bases lying between them. The CDR3 is made up of 12 amino acids. In germline, CDR1 is SEHNR, CDR2 FQNEAQ (reference sequence). Assay: immunoSEQ multiplex PCR; the TCRdb copy retains only in-frame clones and omits some. The table has about 50,000 clones, about 89% seen once. The clonotype comes from an adult with an advanced solid tumor such as melanoma, head and neck, liver or kidney cancer. This chain links TRBV7-9 with TRBJ1-2, with D possibly being TRBD1 (5 bases). The sample in question was CD4+ or CD8+ T cells sorted from blood, obtained in a trial of the OX40 agonist ivuxolimab. The CDR3 sequence is CASSFQGGGYTF. In DNA, the CDR3 is TGTGCCAGCAGCTTTCAGGGCGGGGGCTACACCTTC.